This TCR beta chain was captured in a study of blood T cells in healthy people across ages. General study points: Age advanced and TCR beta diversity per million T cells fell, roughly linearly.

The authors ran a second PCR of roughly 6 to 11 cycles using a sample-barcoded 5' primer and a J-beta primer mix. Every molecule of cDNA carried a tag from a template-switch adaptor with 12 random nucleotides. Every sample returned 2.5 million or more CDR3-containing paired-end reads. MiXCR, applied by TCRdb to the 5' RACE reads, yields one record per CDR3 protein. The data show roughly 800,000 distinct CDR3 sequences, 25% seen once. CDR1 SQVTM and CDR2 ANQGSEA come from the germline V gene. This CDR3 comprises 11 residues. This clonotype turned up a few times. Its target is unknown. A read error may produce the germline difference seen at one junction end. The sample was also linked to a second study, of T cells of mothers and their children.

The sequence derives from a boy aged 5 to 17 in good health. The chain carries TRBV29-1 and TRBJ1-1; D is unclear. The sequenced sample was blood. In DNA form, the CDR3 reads TGCAGCGTGGAAGAAGGCACTGAAGCTTTCTTT. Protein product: CSVEEGTEAFF.